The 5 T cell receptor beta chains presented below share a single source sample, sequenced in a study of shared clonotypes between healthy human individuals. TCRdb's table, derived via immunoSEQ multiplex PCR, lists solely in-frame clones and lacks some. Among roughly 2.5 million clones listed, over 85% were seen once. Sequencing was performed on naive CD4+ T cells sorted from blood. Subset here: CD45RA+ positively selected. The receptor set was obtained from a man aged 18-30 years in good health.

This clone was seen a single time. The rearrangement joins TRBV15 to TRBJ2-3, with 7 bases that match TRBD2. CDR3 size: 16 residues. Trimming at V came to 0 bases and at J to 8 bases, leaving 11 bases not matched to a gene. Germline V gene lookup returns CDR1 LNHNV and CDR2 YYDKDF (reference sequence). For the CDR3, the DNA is TGTGCCACCAGCAGAGATCTTTTTTCAGGGAGGGGTACGCAGTATTTT. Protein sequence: CATSRDLFSGRGTQYF. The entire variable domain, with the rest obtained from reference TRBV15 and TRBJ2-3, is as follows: DAMVIQNPRYQVTQFGKPVTLSCSQTLNHNVMYWYQQKSSQAPKLLFHYYDKDFNNEADTPDNFQSRRPNTSFCFLDIRSPGLGDTAMYLCATSRDLFSGRGTQYFGPGTRLTVL.

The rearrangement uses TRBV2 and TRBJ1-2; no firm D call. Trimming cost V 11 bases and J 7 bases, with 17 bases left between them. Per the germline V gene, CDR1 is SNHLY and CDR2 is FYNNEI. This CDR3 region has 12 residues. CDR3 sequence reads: CAADRGSGGYTF. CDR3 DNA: TGTGCCGCGGATCGAGGGTCTGGTGGCTACACCTTC.

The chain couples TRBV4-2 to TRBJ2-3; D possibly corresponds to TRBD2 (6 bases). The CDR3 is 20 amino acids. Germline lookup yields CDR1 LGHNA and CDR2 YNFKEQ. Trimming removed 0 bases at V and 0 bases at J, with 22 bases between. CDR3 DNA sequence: TGTGCCAGCAGCCAAGATGTCGGCTGGCGGGGAGCCGCTAGCACAGATACGCAGTATTTT. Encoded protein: CASSQDVGWRGAASTDTQYF.

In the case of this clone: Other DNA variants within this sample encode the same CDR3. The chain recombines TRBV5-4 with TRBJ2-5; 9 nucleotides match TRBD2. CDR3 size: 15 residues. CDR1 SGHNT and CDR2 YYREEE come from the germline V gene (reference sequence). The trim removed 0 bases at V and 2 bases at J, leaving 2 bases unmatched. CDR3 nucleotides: TGTGCCAGCAGCTTGGGCCTAGCGGGGCAAGAGACCCAGTACTTC. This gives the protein CASSLGLAGQETQYF.

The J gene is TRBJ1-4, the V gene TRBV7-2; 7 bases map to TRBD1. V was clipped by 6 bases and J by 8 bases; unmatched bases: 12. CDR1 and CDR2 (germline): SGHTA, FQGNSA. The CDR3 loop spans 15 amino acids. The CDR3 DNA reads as TGTGCCAGCAGTCCTCAGGGGGGAGGAGGAGAAAAACTGTTTTTT. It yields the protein CASSPQGGGGEKLFF.